This T cell receptor beta chain emerged from a study of blood T cell repertoires in COVID-19. Study as a whole: Samples representing acute and convalescent COVID-19 were sourced from the United States, Italy and Spain. PBMCs, B-cell-depleted T cells, or T cells provided the cDNA or gDNA that made up the material.

Authors' methods: Nucleated cell counts were estimated from reference gene primer amplification. Generated by immunoSEQ multiplex PCR, the TCRdb table keeps only in-frame clones and is missing some. The DNA was the basis for D and trimming; V, J and clone size are from that table. The sample holds tens of thousands of clones, about 89% seen once. The CDR3 runs 17 residues. The V and J ends lost 5 bases and 0 bases, in that order; junction bases with no gene match: 7. In germline, CDR1 is SNHLY, CDR2 FYNNEI. Enrollment of patients from Seattle took place during active infection, with longitudinal follow-up.

V gene TRBV2 combines with J gene TRBJ1-6; 7 bases match TRBD1. This clonotype was sampled from a man in his fifties or sixties with COVID-19, enrolled during active disease. The sequencing input was peripheral blood. The CDR3 region has the DNA TGTGCCAGCAGTAAAACAGGGGCTGGCTCCTATAATTCACCCCTCCACTTT. Translating gives CASSKTGAGSYNSPLHF.